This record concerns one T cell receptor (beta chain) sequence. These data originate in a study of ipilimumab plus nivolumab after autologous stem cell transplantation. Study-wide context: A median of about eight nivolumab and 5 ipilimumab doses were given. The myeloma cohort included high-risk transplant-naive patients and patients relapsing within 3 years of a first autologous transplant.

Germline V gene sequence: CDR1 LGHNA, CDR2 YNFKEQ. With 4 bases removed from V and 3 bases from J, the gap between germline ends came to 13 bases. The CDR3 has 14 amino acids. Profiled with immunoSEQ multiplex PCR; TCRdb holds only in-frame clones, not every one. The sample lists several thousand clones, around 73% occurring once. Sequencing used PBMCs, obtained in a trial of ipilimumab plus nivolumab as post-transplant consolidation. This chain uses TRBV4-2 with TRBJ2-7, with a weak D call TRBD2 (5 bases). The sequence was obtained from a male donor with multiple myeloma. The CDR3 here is CASSPALGSYEQYF. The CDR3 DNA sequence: TGTGCCAGCAGCCCTGCTCTTGGGAGCTACGAGCAGTACTTC.